The rows below give T cell receptor beta chains drawn from one sample of a study of regulatory T cells in long-lasting Graves disease. TCRdb reprocessed the multiplex PCR reads with MiXCR, giving one entry per CDR3 protein. Of about 530,000 distinct CDR3 sequences listed, 15% to 20% were seen once; the top ten hold roughly 25%. The same sample was also studied in work on T cells in Graves' hyperthyroidism and ophthalmopathy.

The specimen was peripheral blood mononuclear cells (PBMCs), collected at new diagnosis, from a patient treated with antithyroid drugs. These TCRs come from a woman aged 40 to 65 with Graves disease. Both conserved end residues are part of each CDR3. Fields, in order: J gene, V gene, CDR3 protein.

j_call: TRBJ2-2; v_call: TRBV3-1; cdr3_aa: CASSQESASRNTGELFF
j_call: TRBJ2-5; v_call: TRBV5-6; cdr3_aa: CASSLRFERVERETQYF
j_call: TRBJ2-6; v_call: TRBV12-5; cdr3_aa: CASGSGDGANVLTF
j_call: TRBJ2-1; v_call: TRBV27; cdr3_aa: CASRVPGDEQFF
j_call: TRBJ1-5; v_call: TRBV2; cdr3_aa: CASSTSHQPQHF
j_call: TRBJ1-1; v_call: TRBV6-1; cdr3_aa: CASSTQTNTEAFF
j_call: TRBJ1-4; v_call: TRBV7-2; cdr3_aa: CASSWPGTGPIYNEKLFF
j_call: TRBJ2-7; v_call: TRBV9; cdr3_aa: CASSVAPSSYERYF
j_call: TRBJ2-7; v_call: TRBV30; cdr3_aa: CASSRGSPYEQYF
j_call: TRBJ1-3; v_call: TRBV7-8; cdr3_aa: CASSWKPGQGDTIYF
j_call: TRBJ2-1; v_call: TRBV9; cdr3_aa: CASSSRQGYNEQFF
j_call: TRBJ1-2; v_call: TRBV6-1; cdr3_aa: CASSQGDNYGYTF
j_call: TRBJ2-1; v_call: TRBV13; cdr3_aa: CASSLWEAYNEQFF
j_call: TRBJ2-2; v_call: TRBV3-1; cdr3_aa: CASSRGPGGELFF
j_call: TRBJ2-3; v_call: TRBV6-2/TRBV6-3; cdr3_aa: CASSYSTTDTQYF
j_call: TRBJ1-1; v_call: TRBV18; cdr3_aa: CASSAVGNTEAFF
j_call: TRBJ2-5; v_call: TRBV9; cdr3_aa: CASSVGTTSGGQQETQYF
j_call: TRBJ1-2; v_call: TRBV5-1; cdr3_aa: CASASETRLNYGYTF
j_call: TRBJ2-5; v_call: TRBV6-1; cdr3_aa: CASSPQGPSGAQETQYF
j_call: TRBJ1-1; v_call: TRBV20-1; cdr3_aa: CTPFGQAGTEAFF
j_call: TRBJ2-1; v_call: TRBV9; cdr3_aa: CASSDLAQGLGNEQFF
j_call: TRBJ1-1; v_call: TRBV30; cdr3_aa: CAWTDRATEAFF
j_call: TRBJ1-2; v_call: TRBV29-1; cdr3_aa: CSVVTSQANYGYTF
j_call: TRBJ2-5; v_call: TRBV5-4; cdr3_aa: CASSLDRVGTQYF
j_call: TRBJ1-2; v_call: TRBV2; cdr3_aa: CASSPGTFNYGYTF
j_call: TRBJ2-6; v_call: TRBV2; cdr3_aa: CASTGLDSASGANVLTF
j_call: TRBJ1-3; v_call: TRBV11-2; cdr3_aa: CASLTGGGNTIYF
j_call: TRBJ2-6; v_call: TRBV11-2; cdr3_aa: CASSLVGTGANVLTF
j_call: TRBJ1-1; v_call: TRBV7-2; cdr3_aa: CASSLVTGVNNTEAFF
j_call: TRBJ1-1; v_call: TRBV6-9; cdr3_aa: CASSYRPPNTEAFF
j_call: TRBJ2-1; v_call: TRBV7-7; cdr3_aa: CASSPNPSGGFGEQFF
j_call: TRBJ1-2; v_call: TRBV20-1; cdr3_aa: CSAPRGAGGYTF
j_call: TRBJ2-3; v_call: TRBV24-1; cdr3_aa: CATRGTSTDTQYF
j_call: TRBJ1-3; v_call: TRBV11-2; cdr3_aa: CASSLGRMDTIYF
j_call: TRBJ2-7; v_call: TRBV7-6; cdr3_aa: CASSLGPGLQYF
j_call: TRBJ1-6; v_call: TRBV3-1; cdr3_aa: CASSPNYSYNSPLHF
j_call: TRBJ1-1; v_call: TRBV2; cdr3_aa: CASRLGGGATEAFF
j_call: TRBJ2-3; v_call: TRBV3-1; cdr3_aa: CASSRGVTSGGRTDTQYF
j_call: TRBJ1-3; v_call: TRBV10-1; cdr3_aa: CASSMENTIYF
j_call: TRBJ2-7; v_call: TRBV15; cdr3_aa: CATSTSGTANYEQYF
j_call: TRBJ1-5; v_call: TRBV6-2/TRBV6-3; cdr3_aa: CASSRRGQPQHF
j_call: TRBJ2-2; v_call: TRBV27; cdr3_aa: CASKTSGGAAGELFF
j_call: TRBJ2-3; v_call: TRBV20-1; cdr3_aa: CSASLDSSTDTQYF